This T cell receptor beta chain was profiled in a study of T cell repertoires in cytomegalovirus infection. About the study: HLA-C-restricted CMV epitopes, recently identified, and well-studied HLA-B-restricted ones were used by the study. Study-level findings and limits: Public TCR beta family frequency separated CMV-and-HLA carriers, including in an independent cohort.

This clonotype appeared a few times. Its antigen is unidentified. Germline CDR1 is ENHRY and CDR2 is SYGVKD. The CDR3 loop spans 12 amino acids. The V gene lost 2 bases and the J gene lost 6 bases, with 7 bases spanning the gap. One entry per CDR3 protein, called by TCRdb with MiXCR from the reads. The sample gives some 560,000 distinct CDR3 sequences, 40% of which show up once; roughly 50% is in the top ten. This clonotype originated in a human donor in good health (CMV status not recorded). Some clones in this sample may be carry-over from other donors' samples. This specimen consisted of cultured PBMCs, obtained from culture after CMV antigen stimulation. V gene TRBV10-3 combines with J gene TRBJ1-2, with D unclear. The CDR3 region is CAISERQDGYTF. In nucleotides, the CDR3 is TGTGCCATCAGTGAGCGGCAGGATGGCTACACCTTC.